Below are 25 T cell receptor beta chains sequenced from a single sample in a study of blood T cell repertoires in COVID-19. Sequencing used immunoSEQ multiplex PCR; TCRdb keeps in-frame clones, though not all of them. This sample has a few hundred thousand clones; 75% to 90% occur once, and the top ten carry about 3%. Sequences were obtained from PBMCs or T cells enriched from blood (not recorded which). Receptors originate from a woman younger than 35 in a cohort exposed to, infected with or recovered from COVID-19 (not recorded which).

The rearrangement joins TRBV7-8 to TRBJ1-6; D might be TRBD1 (6 bases). The germline gives CDR1 SGHVS, CDR2 FQNEAQ. V lost 5 bases to trimming and J lost 10 bases, with 18 bases between them. The CDR3 extends over 15 amino acids. The CDR3 loop is CASSPDRLLRSPLHF. The DNA for the CDR3 is TGTGCCAGCAGCCCCGACAGGCTTCTGCGCTCACCCCTCCACTTT.

The rearrangement joins TRBV28 to TRBJ1-6; 7 bases are a match to TRBD1. There are 15 residues in the CDR3. Germline values: CDR1 MDHEN, CDR2 SYDVKM. After removal of 7 bases from V and 5 bases from J, the junction contained 8 bases not matched to a gene. The CDR3 loop is CASTLPGQNNSPLHF. The CDR3 DNA reads TGTGCCAGCACACTGCCGGGACAGAATAATTCACCCCTCCACTTT.

This clone turned up a few times. The CDR3 region has the DNA TGTGCCAGCAGTGAAACCAGGGGCGGGGAGCTGTTTTTT. It encodes CASSETRGGELFF. This chain connects TRBV2 to TRBJ2-2; perhaps TRBD1 as D (6 bases). The germline V gene has CDR1 SNHLY and CDR2 FYNNEI. The CDR3 has 13 amino acids. Trimming took 2 bases from V and 7 from J, leaving 8 bases between them.

The chain uses TRBV7-2 and TRBJ2-7, with 9 bases identical to TRBD2. Germline CDR1 and CDR2: SGHTA and FQGNSA. The CDR3 extends over 15 amino acids. V trimming: 3 bases; J trimming: 7 bases; junction bases outside the gene matches: 10. The CDR3 sequence: CASSLTGLAHYEQYF. In DNA, the CDR3 is TGTGCCAGCAGCTTGACGGGACTAGCTCACTATGAGCAGTACTTC.

The chain uses TRBV19 and TRBJ1-6, with TRBD1 matching over 11 bases. Germline CDR1 reads LNHDA; CDR2 reads SQIVND (reference sequence). This CDR3 region has 14 residues. J lost 10 bases, V lost 4 bases, and 3 bases had no gene match. This CDR3 reads CASSKGQGGSPLHF. The DNA for the CDR3 is TGTGCCAGTAGTAAGGGACAGGGGGGATCACCCCTCCACTTT.

V usage is TRBV9 and J usage is TRBJ1-6, with TRBD1 matching 8 bases. V lost 7 bases and J lost 7; bases outside the gene matches: 7. Germline CDR1 is SGDLS and CDR2 is YYNGEE. The CDR3 is 14 residues long. The CDR3 nucleotides are TGTGCCAGCGGCAGGGGGCGCGGGAATTCACCCCTCCACTTT. This sequence encodes CASGRGRGNSPLHF.

V usage is TRBV5-6 and J usage is TRBJ1-3, with 7 positions matching TRBD1. V lost 3 bases, J lost 7 bases, and 4 bases stayed unmatched. The CDR3 runs 13 residues. Germline V gives CDR1 SGHDT, CDR2 YYEEEE. The CDR3: CASSWGRGNTIYF. CDR3 in DNA: TGTGCCAGCAGCTGGGGCAGGGGGAACACCATATATTTT.

The chain recombines TRBV7-9 with TRBJ2-1; 10 positions match TRBD1. CDR1 is SEHNR, CDR2 FQNEAQ, per germline (reference sequence). The CDR3 runs 15 residues. Trimming cost V 6 bases and J 2 bases; bases outside gene matches: 4. The CDR3 nucleotides read TGTGCCAGCAGTCCGGGACAGGGGCCCTACAATGAGCAGTTCTTC. Translation: CASSPGQGPYNEQFF.

V usage is TRBV19 and J usage is TRBJ1-6; D is possibly TRBD1 (6 bases). Germline V gives CDR1 LNHDA, CDR2 SQIVND (reference sequence). V was clipped by 0 bases and J by 7 bases, with 13 bases between them. The CDR3 extends over 16 amino acids. The CDR3 spells CASSIDLGGANSPLHF. CDR3 in DNA: TGTGCCAGTAGTATAGATTTAGGGGGAGCCAATTCACCCCTCCACTTT.

The CDR3 DNA is TGTGCCAGCAGCTTAGTCTGGAACACTGAAGCTTTCTTT. It specifies CASSLVWNTEAFF. The chain recombines TRBV11-3 with TRBJ1-1; D gene unclear. Deletions cut 1 base from V and 1 base from J, with 4 bases between. The CDR3 has 13 amino acids. From germline, CDR1 is SGHNT and CDR2 YENEEA.

The chain uses TRBV7-8 and TRBJ1-1; 7 bases fit TRBD1. The CDR3 runs to 15 residues. The trim removed 2 bases at V and 4 bases at J, leaving 7 bases unmatched. Germline CDR1 is SGHVS and CDR2 is FQNEAQ. The CDR3 nucleotides read TGTGCCAGCAGCTTACTTGGGACAGCGGGCACTGAAGCTTTCTTT. Translated, it gives CASSLLGTAGTEAFF. The complete variable domain, with remaining parts taken from reference TRBV7-8 and TRBJ1-1, reads GAGVSQSPRYKVAKRGQDVALRCDPISGHVSLFWYQQALGQGPEFLTYFQNEAQLDKSGLPSDRFFAERPEGSVSTLKIQRTQQEDSAVYLCASSLLGTAGTEAFFGQGTRLTVV.

The chain recombines TRBV9 with TRBJ1-6; TRBD1 agrees at 7 bases. CDR3 length: 14 residues. CDR1 SGDLS and CDR2 YYNGEE come from the germline V gene. V was pared by 4 bases and J by 8 bases, with 6 bases of the junction left unmatched. The CDR3 DNA reads as TGTGCCAGCAGCCCCAGGACAGGCGATTCACCCCTCCACTTT. Translating gives CASSPRTGDSPLHF.

The chain uses TRBV10-3 and TRBJ1-1; the D gene is possibly TRBD1 (5 bases). This CDR3 comprises 12 residues. The germline gives CDR1 ENHRY, CDR2 SYGVKD. Trimming took 2 bases from V and 8 from J, leaving 9 bases between them. The CDR3: CAISEGGVEAFF. For the CDR3, the DNA is TGTGCCATCAGTGAGGGGGGGGTAGAAGCTTTCTTT.

CDR3 region: CASSLGGIYEQYF. The CDR3 region has the DNA TGTGCCAGCAGTTTAGGAGGGATCTACGAGCAGTACTTC. The chain is built from TRBV6-5 and TRBJ2-7, with D maybe TRBD2 (6 bases). CDR1 is MNHEY, CDR2 SVGAGI, per germline. Trimming removed 4 bases at V and 3 bases at J, with 10 bases between. The CDR3 extends over 13 amino acids.

This chain uses TRBV12-5 with TRBJ2-2; perhaps TRBD1 as D (6 bases). Germline V CDR1 and CDR2: LGHNT, FRNRAP. This CDR3 is built from 13 residues. V lost 7 bases to trimming and J lost 5 bases, with 11 bases between them. Here the CDR3 reads CASEPGDTGELFF. The CDR3 DNA sequence: TGTGCTAGTGAGCCAGGGGATACCGGGGAGCTGTTTTTT.

The J gene is TRBJ1-4, the V gene TRBV28; 10 positions match TRBD1. The CDR3 contains 15 residues. V lost 1 base and J lost 8; bases outside the gene matches: 4. Germline V CDR1 and CDR2: MDHEN, SYDVKM. The CDR3 DNA reads as TGTGCCAGCAGTTTATCCGGACAGGGGGAGGAAAAACTGTTTTTT. As protein: CASSLSGQGEEKLFF.

The V call is TRBV4-1, the J call TRBJ1-5; 7 positions agree with TRBD1. The CDR3 has 16 amino acids. CDR1 is MGHRA and CDR2 is YSYEKL in the germline V gene. V lost 0 bases and J lost 4; bases outside the gene matches: 6. CDR3 nucleotide sequence: TGCGCCAGCAGCCAAGAGTTGGGACAGATAAATCAGCCCCAGCATTTT. The encoded protein is CASSQELGQINQPQHF.

This clone appeared a single time. The rearrangement uses TRBV5-4 and TRBJ1-2; 7 bases line up with TRBD1. CDR3 length: 16 residues. The ends lost 4 bases at V and 4 bases at J; junction bases unmatched: 13. Germline values: CDR1 SGHNT, CDR2 YYREEE (reference sequence). The CDR3 loop is CASSPTGTPLVYGYTF. In DNA form, the CDR3 reads TGTGCCAGCAGCCCGACAGGGACCCCCTTAGTCTATGGCTACACCTTC.

The rearrangement links TRBV25-1 to TRBJ1-2; D uncertain. The CDR3 runs 14 residues. The germline CDR1 and CDR2 sequences are MGHDK and SYGVNS. The V end lost 5 bases, the J end lost 0 bases, and 10 bases lay between the germline ends. This chain's CDR3 is CASSSSGANYGYTF. CDR3 DNA sequence: TGTGCCAGCAGTTCGTCCGGGGCTAACTATGGCTACACCTTC.

This clone was recorded once. This rearrangement joins TRBV6-5 to TRBJ1-1, with 8 bases identical to TRBD1. The germline V gene encodes CDR1 MNHEY and CDR2 SVGAGI. V lost 6 bases and J lost 4; bases outside the gene matches: 10. The CDR3 runs 15 residues. DNA for the CDR3: TGTGCCAGCAGCCCCGGGACAGGTTTTTCCACTGAAGCTTTCTTT. Its protein product is CASSPGTGFSTEAFF.

The gene calls are TRBV15 and TRBJ1-2; TRBD1 is a possible D gene (5 bases). Trimming pared 1 base from V and 6 bases from J, leaving 12 bases between. Germline CDR1 reads LNHNV; CDR2 reads YYDKDF (reference sequence). The length of the CDR3 is 14 residues. This CDR3 is CATSRGGRKHGYTF. The CDR3 coding sequence is TGTGCCACCAGCAGAGGGGGGAGGAAGCATGGCTACACCTTC. Based on the CDR3 plus reference TRBV15 and TRBJ1-2, the full variable domain is DAMVIQNPRYQVTQFGKPVTLSCSQTLNHNVMYWYQQKSSQAPKLLFHYYDKDFNNEADTPDNFQSRRPNTSFCFLDIRSPGLGDTAMYLCATSRGGRKHGYTFGSGTRLTVV.

The genes are TRBV19 and TRBJ1-3; weak D call: TRBD1 (5 bases). The germline gives CDR1 LNHDA, CDR2 SQIVND (reference sequence). Trimming took off 7 bases at V and 1 base at J, with 11 bases between the two ends. CDR3 size: 14 residues. The CDR3 loop is CASKAQGSGNTIYF. The CDR3 DNA reads TGTGCCAGTAAGGCTCAGGGTTCTGGAAACACCATATATTTT.

The rearrangement uses TRBV7-3 and TRBJ2-5; 7 positions agree with TRBD1. Germline assignment: CDR1 SGHTA and CDR2 FQGTGA. Trimming removed 5 bases from V and 5 bases from J; junction bases left unmatched: 11. The CDR3 is made up of 15 amino acids. The CDR3 loop reads CASSPTGMVLETQYF. The CDR3 region has the DNA TGTGCCAGCAGCCCGACAGGGATGGTCTTGGAGACCCAGTACTTC.

This sequence joins TRBV6-4 and TRBJ1-6; a weak D match, TRBD1 (6 bases). V lost 3 bases and J 6 bases, leaving 12 bases between the germline ends. CDR1 and CDR2 from the germline V gene are MRHNA and SNTAGT. This CDR3 has 15 amino acids. The CDR3 region has the DNA TGTGCCAGCAGTGAAACAGGGAAGGGTAATTCACCCCTCCACTTT. Translated, it gives CASSETGKGNSPLHF.

The chain joins TRBV5-5 to TRBJ1-5; 10 bases line up with TRBD1. This CDR3 comprises 15 residues. With 5 bases clipped from V and 6 bases from J, the junction kept 8 bases outside the gene matches. Germline CDR1 SGHKS, CDR2 YYEKEE (reference sequence). CDR3 sequence (DNA): TGTGCCAGCAGTTGGGACAGGGGTCACGGTCAGCCCCAGCATTTT. Translated, it gives CASSWDRGHGQPQHF.